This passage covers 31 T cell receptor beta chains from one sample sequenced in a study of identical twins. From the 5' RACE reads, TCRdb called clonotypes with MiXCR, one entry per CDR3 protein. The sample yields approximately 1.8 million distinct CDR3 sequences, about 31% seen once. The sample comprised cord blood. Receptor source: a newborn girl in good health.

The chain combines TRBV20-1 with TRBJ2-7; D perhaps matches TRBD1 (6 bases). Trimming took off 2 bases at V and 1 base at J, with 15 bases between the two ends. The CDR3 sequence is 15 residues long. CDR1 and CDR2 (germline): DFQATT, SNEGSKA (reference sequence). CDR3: CSARRNRDISYEQYF. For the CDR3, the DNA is TGCAGTGCTAGACGGAACCGGGACATATCCTACGAGCAGTACTTC.

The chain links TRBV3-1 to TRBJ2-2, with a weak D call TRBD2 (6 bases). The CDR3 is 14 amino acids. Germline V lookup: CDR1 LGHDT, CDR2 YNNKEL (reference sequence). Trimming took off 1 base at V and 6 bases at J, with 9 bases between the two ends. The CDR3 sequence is CASSQATGAGELFF. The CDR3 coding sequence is TGTGCCAGCAGCCAAGCCACGGGGGCCGGGGAGCTGTTTTTT.

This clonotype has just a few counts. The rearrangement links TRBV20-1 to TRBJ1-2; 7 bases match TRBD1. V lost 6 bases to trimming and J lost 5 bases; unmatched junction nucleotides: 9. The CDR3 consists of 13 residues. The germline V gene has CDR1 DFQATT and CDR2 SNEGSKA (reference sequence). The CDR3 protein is CSAATGDGYGYTF. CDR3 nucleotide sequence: TGCAGTGCCGCTACAGGGGACGGGTATGGCTACACCTTC.

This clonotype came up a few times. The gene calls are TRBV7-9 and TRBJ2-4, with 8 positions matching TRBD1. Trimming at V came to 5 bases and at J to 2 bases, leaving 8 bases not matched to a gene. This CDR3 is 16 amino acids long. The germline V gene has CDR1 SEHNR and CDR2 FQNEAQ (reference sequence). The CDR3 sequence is CASSRTGIGTKNIQYF. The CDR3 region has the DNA TGTGCCAGCAGCCGGACAGGGATCGGGACCAAAAACATTCAGTACTTC. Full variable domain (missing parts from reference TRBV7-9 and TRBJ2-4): DTGVSQNPRHKITKRGQNVTFRCDPISEHNRLYWYRQTLGQGPEFLTYFQNEAQLEKSRLLSDRFSAERPKGSFSTLEIQRTEQGDSAMYLCASSRTGIGTKNIQYFGAGTRLSVL.

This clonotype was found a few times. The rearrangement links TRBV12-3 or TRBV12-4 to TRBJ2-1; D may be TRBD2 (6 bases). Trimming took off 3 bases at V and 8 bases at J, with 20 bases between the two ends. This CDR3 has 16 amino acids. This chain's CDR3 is CASSLGLRDSGDEQFF. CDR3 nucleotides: TGTGCCAGCAGTTTGGGTCTCCGGGACTCAGGCGATGAGCAGTTCTTC.

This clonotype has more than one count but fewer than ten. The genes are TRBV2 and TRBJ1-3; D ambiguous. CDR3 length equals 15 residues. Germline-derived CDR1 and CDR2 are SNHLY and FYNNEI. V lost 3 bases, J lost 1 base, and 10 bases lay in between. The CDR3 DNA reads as TGTGCCAGCAGTGATGATAGGGTGTCTGGAAACACCATATATTTT. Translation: CASSDDRVSGNTIYF.

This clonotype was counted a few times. The CDR3 nucleotides are TGCGCCAGCAGCTTGGAAGCGGGAGGTCCCTTCGAGCAGTACTTC. Translated, it gives CASSLEAGGPFEQYF. V usage is TRBV5-1 and J usage is TRBJ2-7; 9 nucleotides align to TRBD2. CDR3 length: 15 amino acids. Losses at the gene ends were 0 bases for V and 6 bases for J; bases not matched to a gene: 7. Germline-derived CDR1 and CDR2 are SGHRS and YFSETQ.

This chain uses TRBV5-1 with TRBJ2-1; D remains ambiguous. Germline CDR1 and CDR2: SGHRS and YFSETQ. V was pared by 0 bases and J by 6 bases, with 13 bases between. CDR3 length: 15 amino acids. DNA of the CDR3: TGCGCCAGCAGCTTGGGGCAGGCCGTCCGCAATGAGCAGTTCTTC. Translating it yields CASSLGQAVRNEQFF.

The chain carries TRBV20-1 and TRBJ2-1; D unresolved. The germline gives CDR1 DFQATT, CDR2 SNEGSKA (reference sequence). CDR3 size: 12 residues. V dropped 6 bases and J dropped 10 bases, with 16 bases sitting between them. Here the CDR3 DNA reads TGCAGTGCGTCGCCAGACCCACTGGAGCAGTTCTTC. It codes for CSASPDPLEQFF.

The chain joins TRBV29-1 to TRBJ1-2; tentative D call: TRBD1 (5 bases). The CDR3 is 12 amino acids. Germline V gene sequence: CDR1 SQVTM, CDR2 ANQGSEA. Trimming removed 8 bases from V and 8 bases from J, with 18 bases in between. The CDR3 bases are TGCAGCACCCGAGAGGAAGGGGTCGGCTACACCTTC. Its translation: CSTREEGVGYTF.

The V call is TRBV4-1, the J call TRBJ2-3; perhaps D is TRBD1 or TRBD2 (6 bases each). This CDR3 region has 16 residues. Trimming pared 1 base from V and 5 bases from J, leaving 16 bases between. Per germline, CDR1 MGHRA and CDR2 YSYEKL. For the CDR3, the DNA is TGCGCCAGCAGCCAAGTTCTAAGGGGGGCCGAAGATACGCAGTATTTT. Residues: CASSQVLRGAEDTQYF.

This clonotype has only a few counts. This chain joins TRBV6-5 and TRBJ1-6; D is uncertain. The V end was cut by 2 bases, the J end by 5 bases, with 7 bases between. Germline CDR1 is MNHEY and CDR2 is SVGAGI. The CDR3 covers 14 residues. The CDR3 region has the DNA TGTGCCAGCAGTTACATACGGGATAATTCACCCCTCCACTTT. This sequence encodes CASSYIRDNSPLHF.

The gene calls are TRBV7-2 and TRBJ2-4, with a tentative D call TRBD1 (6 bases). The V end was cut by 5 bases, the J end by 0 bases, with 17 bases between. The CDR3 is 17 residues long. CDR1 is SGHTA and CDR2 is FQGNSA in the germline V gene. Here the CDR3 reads CASSPEGVLRAKNIQYF. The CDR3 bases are TGTGCCAGCAGCCCAGAGGGGGTTTTGAGAGCCAAAAACATTCAGTACTTC.

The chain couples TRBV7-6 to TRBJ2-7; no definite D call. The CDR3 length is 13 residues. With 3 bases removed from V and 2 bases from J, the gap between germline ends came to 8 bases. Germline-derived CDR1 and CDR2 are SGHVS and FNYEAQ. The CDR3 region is CASSLLSPYEQYF. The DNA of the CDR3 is TGTGCCAGCAGCTTGCTGTCCCCCTACGAGCAGTACTTC. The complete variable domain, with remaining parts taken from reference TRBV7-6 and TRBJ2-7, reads GAGVSQSPRYKVTKRGQDVALRCDPISGHVSLYWYRQALGQGPEFLTYFNYEAQQDKSGLPNDRFSAERPEGSISTLTIQRTEQRDSAMYRCASSLLSPYEQYFGPGTRLTVT.

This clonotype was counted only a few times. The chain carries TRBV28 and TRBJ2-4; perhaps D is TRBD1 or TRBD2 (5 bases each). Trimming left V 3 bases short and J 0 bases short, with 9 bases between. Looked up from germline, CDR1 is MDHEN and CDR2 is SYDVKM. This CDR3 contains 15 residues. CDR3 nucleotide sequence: TGTGCCAGCAGTTTGTGGGGGTTAGCCAAAAACATTCAGTACTTC. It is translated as CASSLWGLAKNIQYF.

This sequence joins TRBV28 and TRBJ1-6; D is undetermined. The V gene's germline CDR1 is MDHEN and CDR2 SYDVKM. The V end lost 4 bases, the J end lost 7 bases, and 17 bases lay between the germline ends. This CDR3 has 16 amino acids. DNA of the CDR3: TGTGCCAGCAGTTACTCCCCCGGCAGGACCAATTCACCCCTCCACTTT. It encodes CASSYSPGRTNSPLHF.

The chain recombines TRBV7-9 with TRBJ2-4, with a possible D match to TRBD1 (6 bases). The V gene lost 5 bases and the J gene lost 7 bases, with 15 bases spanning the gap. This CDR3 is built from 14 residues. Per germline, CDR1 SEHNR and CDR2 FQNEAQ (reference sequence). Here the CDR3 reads CASSHLRQGNIQYF. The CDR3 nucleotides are TGTGCCAGCAGCCACCTCCGGCAGGGGAACATTCAGTACTTC.

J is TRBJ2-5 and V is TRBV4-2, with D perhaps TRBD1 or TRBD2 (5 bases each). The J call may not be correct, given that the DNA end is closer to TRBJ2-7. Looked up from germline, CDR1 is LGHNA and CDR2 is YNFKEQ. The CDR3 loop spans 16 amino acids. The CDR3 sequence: CASSQDYGTATYEQYF. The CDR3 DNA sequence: TGTGCCAGCAGCCAAGATTACGGGACGGCGACCTACGAGCAGTACTTC.

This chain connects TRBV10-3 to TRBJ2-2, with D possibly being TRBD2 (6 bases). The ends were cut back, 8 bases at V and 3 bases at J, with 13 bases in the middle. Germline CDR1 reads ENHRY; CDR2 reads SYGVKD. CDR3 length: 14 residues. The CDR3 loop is CAIARLGDTGELFF. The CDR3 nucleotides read TGTGCCATCGCGAGACTAGGGGACACCGGGGAGCTGTTTTTT.

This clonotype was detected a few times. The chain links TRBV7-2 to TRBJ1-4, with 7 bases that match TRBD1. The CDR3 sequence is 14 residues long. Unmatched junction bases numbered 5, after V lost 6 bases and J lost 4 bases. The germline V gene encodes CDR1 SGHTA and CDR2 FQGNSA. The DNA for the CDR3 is TGTGCCAGCAGGAAGAGGGACAGTAATGAAAAACTGTTTTTT. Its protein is CASRKRDSNEKLFF.

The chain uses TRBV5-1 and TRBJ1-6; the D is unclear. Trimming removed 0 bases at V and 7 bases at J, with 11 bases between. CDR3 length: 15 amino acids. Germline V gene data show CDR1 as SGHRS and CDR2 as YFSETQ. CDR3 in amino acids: CASSLGPEGNSPLHF. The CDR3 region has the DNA TGCGCCAGCAGCTTGGGACCCGAAGGGAATTCACCCCTCCACTTT.

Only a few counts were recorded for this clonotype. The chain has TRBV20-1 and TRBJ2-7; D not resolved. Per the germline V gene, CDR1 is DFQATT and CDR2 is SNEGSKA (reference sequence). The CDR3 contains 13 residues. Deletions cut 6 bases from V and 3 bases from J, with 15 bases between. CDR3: CSAPPGAFYEQYF. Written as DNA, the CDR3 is TGCAGTGCGCCCCCGGGTGCCTTCTACGAGCAGTACTTC.

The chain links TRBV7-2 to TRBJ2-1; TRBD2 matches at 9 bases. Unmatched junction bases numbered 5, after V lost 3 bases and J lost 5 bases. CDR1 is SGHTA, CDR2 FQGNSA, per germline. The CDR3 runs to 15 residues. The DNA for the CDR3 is TGTGCCAGCAGCTTGATGACTAGCGGCAACAATGAGCAGTTCTTC. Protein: CASSLMTSGNNEQFF. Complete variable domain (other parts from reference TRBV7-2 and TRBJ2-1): GAGVSQSPSNKVTEKGKDVELRCDPISGHTALYWYRQSLGQGLEFLIYFQGNSAPDKSGLPSDRFSAERTGGSVSTLTIQRTQQEDSAVYLCASSLMTSGNNEQFFGPGTRLTVL.

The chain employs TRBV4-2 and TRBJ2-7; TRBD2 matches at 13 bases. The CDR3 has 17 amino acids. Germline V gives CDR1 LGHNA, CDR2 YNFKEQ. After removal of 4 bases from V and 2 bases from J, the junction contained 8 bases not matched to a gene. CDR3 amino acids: CASSPGLAGDKAYEQYF. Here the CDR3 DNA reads TGTGCCAGCAGCCCTGGACTAGCGGGAGATAAGGCCTACGAGCAGTACTTC.

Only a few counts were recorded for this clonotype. The CDR3 DNA follows: TGCAGTGCTAGAAGACTAGCGGGGTGGGAAAACATTCAGTACTTC. Encoded protein: CSARRLAGWENIQYF. V is TRBV20-1 and J is TRBJ2-4, with 11 bases fitting TRBD2. This CDR3 contains 15 residues. V gave up 2 bases and J gave up 5 bases; unmatched junction bases: 5. Germline CDR1 DFQATT, CDR2 SNEGSKA (reference sequence).

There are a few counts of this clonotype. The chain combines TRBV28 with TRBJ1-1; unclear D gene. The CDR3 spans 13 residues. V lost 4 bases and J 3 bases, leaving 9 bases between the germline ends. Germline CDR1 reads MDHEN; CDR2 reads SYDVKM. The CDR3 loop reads CASSSSGDTEAFF. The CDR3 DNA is TGTGCCAGCAGTTCTTCTGGGGACACTGAAGCTTTCTTT.

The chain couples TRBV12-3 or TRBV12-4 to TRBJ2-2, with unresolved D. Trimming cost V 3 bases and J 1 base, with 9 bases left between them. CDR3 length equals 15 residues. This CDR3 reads CASSFLGMNTGELFF. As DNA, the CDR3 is TGTGCCAGCAGTTTCTTGGGGATGAACACCGGGGAGCTGTTTTTT.

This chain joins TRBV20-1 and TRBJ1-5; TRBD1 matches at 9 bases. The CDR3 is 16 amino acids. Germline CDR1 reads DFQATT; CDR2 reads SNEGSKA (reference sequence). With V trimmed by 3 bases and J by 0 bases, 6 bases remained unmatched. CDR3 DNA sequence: TGCAGTGCTAGGGACCAGACAGGGGGTAGCAATCAGCCCCAGCATTTT. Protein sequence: CSARDQTGGSNQPQHF.

CDR3 DNA sequence: TGCAGTGCTAGTTCCGGCTACACCTTC. Protein product: CSASSGYTF. The gene calls are TRBV20-1 and TRBJ1-2, with unresolved D. Trimming stripped 3 bases from V and 8 bases from J, with 4 bases between. The CDR3 runs to 9 residues. Germline lookup yields CDR1 DFQATT and CDR2 SNEGSKA (reference sequence).

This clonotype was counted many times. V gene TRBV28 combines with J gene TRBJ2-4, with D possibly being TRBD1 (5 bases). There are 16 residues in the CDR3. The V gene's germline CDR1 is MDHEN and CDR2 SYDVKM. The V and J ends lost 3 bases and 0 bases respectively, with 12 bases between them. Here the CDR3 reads CASSLLLQGAKNIQYF. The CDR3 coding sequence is TGTGCCAGCAGTTTGTTACTCCAGGGAGCCAAAAACATTCAGTACTTC.

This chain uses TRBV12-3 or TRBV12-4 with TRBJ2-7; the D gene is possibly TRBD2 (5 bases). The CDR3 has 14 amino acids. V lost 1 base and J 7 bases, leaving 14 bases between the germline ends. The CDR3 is CASSLVPGNNEQYF. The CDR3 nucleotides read TGTGCCAGCAGTTTAGTTCCGGGGAACAATGAGCAGTACTTC.